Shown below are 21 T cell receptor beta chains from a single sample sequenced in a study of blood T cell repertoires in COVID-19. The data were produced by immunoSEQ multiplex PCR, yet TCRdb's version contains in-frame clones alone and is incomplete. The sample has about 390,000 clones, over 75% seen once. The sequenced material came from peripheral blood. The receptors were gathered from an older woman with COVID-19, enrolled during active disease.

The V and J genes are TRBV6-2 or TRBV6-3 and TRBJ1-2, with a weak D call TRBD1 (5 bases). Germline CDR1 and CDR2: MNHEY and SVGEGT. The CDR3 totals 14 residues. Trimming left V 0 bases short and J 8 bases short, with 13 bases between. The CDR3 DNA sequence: TGTGCCAGCAGTTACTCTGCGGGGGGTACCGGCTACACCTTC. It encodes CASSYSAGGTGYTF.

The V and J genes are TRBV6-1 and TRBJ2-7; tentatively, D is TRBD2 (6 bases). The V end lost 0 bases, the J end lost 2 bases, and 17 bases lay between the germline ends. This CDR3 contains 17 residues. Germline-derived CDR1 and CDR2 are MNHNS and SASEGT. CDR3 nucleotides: TGTGCCAGCAGTGAAGCGCGTGGAGGGCGACTAACCTACGAGCAGTACTTC. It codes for CASSEARGGRLTYEQYF.

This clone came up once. The CDR3 protein is CASSITGPGDEKLFF. Here the CDR3 DNA reads TGTGCCAGCAGTATCACAGGGCCCGGGGATGAAAAACTGTTTTTT. This chain links TRBV28 with TRBJ1-4, with D perhaps matching TRBD1 (6 bases). The CDR3 totals 15 residues. Deletions cut 5 bases from V and 6 bases from J, with 16 bases between. Germline V lookup: CDR1 MDHEN, CDR2 SYDVKM.

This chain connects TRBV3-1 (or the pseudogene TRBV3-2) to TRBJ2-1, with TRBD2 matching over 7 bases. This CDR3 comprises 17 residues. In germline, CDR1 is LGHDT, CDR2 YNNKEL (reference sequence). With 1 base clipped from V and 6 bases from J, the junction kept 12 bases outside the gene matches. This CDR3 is CASSQASLRGRGNEQFF. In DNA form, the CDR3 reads TGTGCCAGCAGCCAAGCGTCTCTTCGGGGGAGGGGCAATGAGCAGTTCTTC.

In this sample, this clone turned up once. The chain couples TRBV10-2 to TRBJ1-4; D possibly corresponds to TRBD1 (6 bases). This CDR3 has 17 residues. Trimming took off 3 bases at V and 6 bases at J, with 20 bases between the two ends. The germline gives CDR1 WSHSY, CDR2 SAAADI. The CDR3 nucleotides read TGCGCCAGCAGTGAATACGGGACACATCAAGGGGATGAAAAACTGTTTTTT. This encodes CASSEYGTHQGDEKLFF.

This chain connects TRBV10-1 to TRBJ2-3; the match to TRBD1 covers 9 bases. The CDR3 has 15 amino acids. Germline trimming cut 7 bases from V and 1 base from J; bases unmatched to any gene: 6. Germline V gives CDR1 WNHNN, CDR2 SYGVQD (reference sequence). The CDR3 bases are TGCGCCAGCAACACAGGGGGCTTGGGCACAGATACGCAGTATTTT. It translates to CASNTGGLGTDTQYF.

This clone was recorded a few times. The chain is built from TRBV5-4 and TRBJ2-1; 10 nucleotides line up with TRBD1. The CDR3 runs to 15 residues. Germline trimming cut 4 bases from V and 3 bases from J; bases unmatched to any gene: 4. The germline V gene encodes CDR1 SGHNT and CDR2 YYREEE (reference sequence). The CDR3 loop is CASSPGQGVYNEQFF. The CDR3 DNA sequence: TGTGCCAGCAGCCCCGGACAGGGGGTCTACAATGAGCAGTTCTTC.

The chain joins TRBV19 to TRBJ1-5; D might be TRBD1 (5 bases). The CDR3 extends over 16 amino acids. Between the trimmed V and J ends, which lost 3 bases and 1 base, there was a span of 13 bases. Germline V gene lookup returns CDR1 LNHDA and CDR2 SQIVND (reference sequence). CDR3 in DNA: TGTGCCAGTAGTATCAGGGACTATAGGAGCAATCAGCCCCAGCATTTT. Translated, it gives CASSIRDYRSNQPQHF.

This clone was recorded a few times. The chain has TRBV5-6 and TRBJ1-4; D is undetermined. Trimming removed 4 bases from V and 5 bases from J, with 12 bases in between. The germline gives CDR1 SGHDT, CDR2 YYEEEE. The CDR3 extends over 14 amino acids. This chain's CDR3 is CASSKTRGNEKLFF. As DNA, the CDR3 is TGTGCCAGCAGCAAAACACGAGGCAATGAAAAACTGTTTTTT.

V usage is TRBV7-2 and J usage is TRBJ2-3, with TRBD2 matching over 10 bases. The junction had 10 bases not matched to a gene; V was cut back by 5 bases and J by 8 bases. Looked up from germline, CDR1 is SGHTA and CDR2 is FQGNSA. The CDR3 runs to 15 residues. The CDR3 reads CASSPSLAGRGTQYF. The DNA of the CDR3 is TGTGCCAGCAGCCCTTCACTAGCGGGAAGGGGTACGCAGTATTTT.

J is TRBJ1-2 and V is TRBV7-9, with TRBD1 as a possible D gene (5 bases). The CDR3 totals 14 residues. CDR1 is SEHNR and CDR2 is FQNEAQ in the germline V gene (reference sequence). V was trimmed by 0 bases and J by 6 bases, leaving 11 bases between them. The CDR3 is CASSLAGWGDGYTF. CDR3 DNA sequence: TGTGCCAGCAGCTTAGCGGGTTGGGGGGATGGCTACACCTTC.

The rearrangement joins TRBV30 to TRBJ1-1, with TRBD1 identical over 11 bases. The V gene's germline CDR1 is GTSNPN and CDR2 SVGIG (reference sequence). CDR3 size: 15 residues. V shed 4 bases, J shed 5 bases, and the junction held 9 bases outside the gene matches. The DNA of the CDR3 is TGTGCCTGGACCCGACAGGGACAGGGGGGAACTGAAGCTTTCTTT. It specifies CAWTRQGQGGTEAFF.

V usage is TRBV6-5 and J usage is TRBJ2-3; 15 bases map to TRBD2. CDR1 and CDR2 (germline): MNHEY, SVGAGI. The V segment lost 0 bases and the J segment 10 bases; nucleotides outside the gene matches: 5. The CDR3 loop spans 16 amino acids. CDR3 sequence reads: CASSYSRTSGGASQYF. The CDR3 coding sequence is TGTGCCAGCAGTTACTCCCGGACTAGCGGGGGGGCGTCGCAGTATTTT.

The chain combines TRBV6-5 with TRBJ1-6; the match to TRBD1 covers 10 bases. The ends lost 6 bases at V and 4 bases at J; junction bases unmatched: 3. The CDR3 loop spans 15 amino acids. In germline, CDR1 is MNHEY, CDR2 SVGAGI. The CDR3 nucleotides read TGTGCCAGCAGGACAGGGGGCCTGTATAATTCACCCCTCCACTTT. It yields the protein CASRTGGLYNSPLHF.

This chain's CDR3 is CASTPTLAGGYTF. In DNA form, the CDR3 reads TGTGCCAGTACCCCAACCCTTGCGGGGGGCTACACCTTC. The gene calls are TRBV19 and TRBJ1-2, with D hard to call. V was pared by 7 bases and J by 8 bases, with 17 bases between. Germline V gene sequence: CDR1 LNHDA, CDR2 SQIVND (reference sequence). This CDR3 has 13 amino acids. The full variable domain, in which reference TRBV19 and TRBJ1-2 provide the parts outside the CDR3, is DGGITQSPKYLFRKEGQNVTLSCEQNLNHDAMYWYRQDPGQGLRLIYYSQIVNDFQKGDIAEGYSVSREKKESFPLTVTSAQKNPTAFYLCASTPTLAGGYTFGSGTRLTVV.

CDR3 amino acids: CASSYKRTGGGQPQHF. The CDR3 DNA reads as TGTGCCAGCAGTTACAAGAGGACAGGGGGCGGTCAGCCCCAGCATTTT. The rearrangement uses TRBV6-5 and TRBJ1-5; 11 bases line up with TRBD1. Trimming at V came to 2 bases and at J to 6 bases, leaving 6 bases not matched to a gene. Germline V gene sequence: CDR1 MNHEY, CDR2 SVGAGI. The length of the CDR3 is 16 residues.

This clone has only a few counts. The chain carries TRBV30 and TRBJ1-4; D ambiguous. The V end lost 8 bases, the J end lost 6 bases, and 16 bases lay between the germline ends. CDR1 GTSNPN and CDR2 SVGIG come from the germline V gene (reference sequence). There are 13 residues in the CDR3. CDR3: CAGGEGRDEKLFF. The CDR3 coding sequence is TGTGCCGGTGGGGAGGGTCGCGATGAAAAACTGTTTTTT.

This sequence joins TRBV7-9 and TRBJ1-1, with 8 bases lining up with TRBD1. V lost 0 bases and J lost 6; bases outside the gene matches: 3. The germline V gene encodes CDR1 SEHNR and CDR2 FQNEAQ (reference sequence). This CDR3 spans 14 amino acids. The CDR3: CASSLAGDRPEAFF. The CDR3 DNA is TGTGCCAGCAGCTTAGCGGGGGACAGGCCTGAAGCTTTCTTT.

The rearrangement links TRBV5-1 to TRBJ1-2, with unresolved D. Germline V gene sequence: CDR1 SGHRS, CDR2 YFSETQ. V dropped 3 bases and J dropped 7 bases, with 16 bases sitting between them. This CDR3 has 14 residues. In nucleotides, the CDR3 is TGCGCCAGCAGCTCAGGTATGCCCGCTTTTGGCTACACCTTC. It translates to CASSSGMPAFGYTF.

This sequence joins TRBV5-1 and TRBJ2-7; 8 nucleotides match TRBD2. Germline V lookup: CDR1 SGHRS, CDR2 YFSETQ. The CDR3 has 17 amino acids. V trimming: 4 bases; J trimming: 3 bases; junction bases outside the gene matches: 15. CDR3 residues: CASSPREGVIPVYEQYF. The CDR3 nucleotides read TGCGCCAGCAGCCCACGGGAGGGGGTTATTCCCGTCTACGAGCAGTACTTC. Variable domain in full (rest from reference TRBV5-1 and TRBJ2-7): KAGVTQTPRYLIKTRGQQVTLSCSPISGHRSVSWYQQTPGQGLQFLFEYFSETQRNKGNFPGRFSGRQFSNSRSEMNVSTLELGDSALYLCASSPREGVIPVYEQYFGPGTRLTVT.

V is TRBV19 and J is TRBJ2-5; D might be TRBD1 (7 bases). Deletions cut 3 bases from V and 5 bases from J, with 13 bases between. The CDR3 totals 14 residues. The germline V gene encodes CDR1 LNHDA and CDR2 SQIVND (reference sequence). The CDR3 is CASSILQGGETQYF. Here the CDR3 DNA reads TGTGCCAGTAGTATTCTGCAGGGGGGTGAGACCCAGTACTTC.